These 16 T cell receptor beta chains share one sample of origin, sequenced in a study of response to subunit inactivated influenza vaccine. TCRdb fed the RT-PCR reads into MiXCR, producing one record per CDR3 protein. Of roughly 620,000 distinct CDR3 sequences listed, approximately 11% are singletons. This same sample was also taken into another study, of T cells expressing NK-cell markers. That paper states: A 5'RACE template switching approach incorporating UMIs was used to make TCR beta cDNA.

Sequences were derived from PBMCs from blood, sampled on the day of vaccination. The origin of the receptors is a man between 45 and 60 years old who received an inactivated influenza vaccine.

This clonotype was seen many times. The chain recombines TRBV7-2 with TRBJ2-1; 8 bases map to TRBD2. CDR1 and CDR2 (germline): SGHTA, FQGNSA. Trimming at V came to 6 bases and at J to 4 bases, leaving 8 bases not matched to a gene. The CDR3 length is 15 residues. The CDR3 DNA reads TGTGCCAGCAGAACAAGCGGGACTAGTTACAATGAGCAGTTCTTC. As protein: CASRTSGTSYNEQFF. Combining the CDR3 with reference TRBV7-2 and TRBJ2-1 gives the whole variable domain GAGVSQSPSNKVTEKGKDVELRCDPISGHTALYWYRQSLGQGLEFLIYFQGNSAPDKSGLPSDRFSAERTGGSVSTLTIQRTQQEDSAVYLCASRTSGTSYNEQFFGPGTRLTVL.

In regard to this clonotype: Relative to the germline gene, one junction end is altered; a read error may explain this. The chain couples TRBV5-6 to TRBJ1-6; D is possibly TRBD1 (6 bases). CDR1 SGHDT and CDR2 YYEEEE come from the germline V gene. The CDR3 is made up of 14 amino acids. The CDR3 here is CASSPRGGHSPLLF. In nucleotides, the CDR3 is TGTGCCAGCAGCCCGCGGGGGGGCCATTCACCCCTCCTCTTT. Based on the CDR3 plus reference TRBV5-6 and TRBJ1-6, the full variable domain is DAGVTQSPTHLIKTRGQQVTLRCSPKSGHDTVSWYQQALGQGPQFIFQYYEEEERQRGNFPDRFSGHQFPNYSSELNVNALLLGDSALYLCASSPRGGHSPLLFGNGTRLTVT.

The CDR3 is CASSSSGGATGETQYF. The CDR3 bases are TGCGCCAGCAGTTCTAGCGGGGGGGCGACGGGAGAGACCCAGTACTTC. The chain combines TRBV5-1 with TRBJ2-5, with 12 positions matching TRBD2. This CDR3 region has 16 residues. Trimming cost V 5 bases and J 4 bases; bases outside gene matches: 9. Germline values: CDR1 SGHRS, CDR2 YFSETQ.

This clonotype was seen repeatedly, ten times or more. V is TRBV12-3 or TRBV12-4 and J is TRBJ2-7; D call uncertain. This CDR3 has 14 residues. The ends were cut back, 3 bases at V and 6 bases at J, with 15 bases in the middle. CDR3 in DNA: TGTGCCAGCAGTTTTAGTGGGTCCCTCGGCGAGCAGTACTTC. Its translation is CASSFSGSLGEQYF.

Concerning this clonotype itself: The junction shows a germline mismatch at one end, possibly a read error. This chain joins TRBV3-1 and TRBJ2-1; D unclear. The germline V gene has CDR1 LGHDT and CDR2 YNNKEL (reference sequence). There are 13 residues in the CDR3. The CDR3 loop is CASSQLGEALAHF. In DNA form, the CDR3 reads TGTGCCAGCAGCCAATTAGGAGAAGCGCTTGCCCACTTC.

This clonotype turned up a few times. The CDR3 DNA is TGCAGCGTGGGGGTAGCGGGGAACACCGGGGAGCTGTTTTTT. Residues: CSVGVAGNTGELFF. The genes are TRBV29-1 and TRBJ2-2; 7 positions match TRBD2. Germline V gene sequence: CDR1 SQVTM, CDR2 ANQGSEA. J was trimmed by 1 base and V by 6 bases; bases with no gene match: 5. The CDR3 contains 14 residues.

The gene calls are TRBV5-1 and TRBJ2-7; 9 bases match TRBD1. Germline V gives CDR1 SGHRS, CDR2 YFSETQ. The CDR3 is made up of 16 amino acids. V lost 1 base and J lost 4; bases outside the gene matches: 9. The CDR3 DNA reads TGCGCCAGCAGCTTGATACCGGGACAGGGAGGGTACGAGCAGTACTTC. It is translated as CASSLIPGQGGYEQYF.

This chain connects TRBV28 to TRBJ1-1, with D possibly being TRBD1 (5 bases). The ends were cut back, 3 bases at V and 1 base at J, with 12 bases in the middle. Germline V lookup: CDR1 MDHEN, CDR2 SYDVKM. This CDR3 has 15 residues. Here the CDR3 reads CASSLQGPSNTEAFF. CDR3 nucleotides: TGTGCCAGCAGTTTGCAGGGCCCCTCGAACACTGAAGCTTTCTTT.

This clonotype was counted at least ten times. The chain links TRBV15 to TRBJ2-5; 7 bases agree with TRBD2. The CDR3 is made up of 15 amino acids. The V segment lost 5 bases and the J segment 3 bases; nucleotides outside the gene matches: 9. Germline CDR1 LNHNV, CDR2 YYDKDF (reference sequence). The CDR3 loop reads CATSLGGVKEETQYF. DNA of the CDR3: TGTGCCACCAGCCTTGGGGGGGTCAAGGAAGAGACCCAGTACTTC.

This chain connects TRBV3-1 to TRBJ1-4; unclear D gene. V lost 6 bases and J lost 4, with 12 bases in between. This CDR3 spans 14 amino acids. Germline V gene lookup returns CDR1 LGHDT and CDR2 YNNKEL (reference sequence). This chain's CDR3 is CASRRGRGNEKLFF. For the CDR3, the DNA is TGTGCCAGCAGAAGAGGGCGCGGTAATGAAAAACTGTTTTTT.

To note about this clonotype: Sequence at one end of the junction differs from germline and may be a read error. The chain couples TRBV7-7 to TRBJ2-1, with TRBD2 identical over 10 bases. Germline CDR1 SSHAT, CDR2 FNYEAQ (reference sequence). The CDR3 contains 15 residues. CDR3 sequence: CASSDGLADYNEQFF. The CDR3 DNA is TGTGCTAGCAGCGATGGACTAGCGGACTACAATGAGCAGTTCTTC.

This clonotype was detected only a few times. The rearrangement uses TRBV20-1 and TRBJ2-7; 8 nucleotides match TRBD2. The J segment lost 3 bases and the V segment lost 7 bases, leaving 14 bases of the junction unmatched. The germline CDR1 and CDR2 sequences are DFQATT and SNEGSKA (reference sequence). The CDR3 is 15 amino acids. For the CDR3, the DNA is TGCAGTGTCACGGGGGGGACAAGCGATGGCTACGAGCAGTACTTC. Its protein product is CSVTGGTSDGYEQYF.

This clonotype was counted many times. This chain joins TRBV12-3 or TRBV12-4 and TRBJ1-2; D may be TRBD1 (6 bases). V lost 6 bases and J 2 bases, leaving 13 bases between the germline ends. The CDR3 is 14 residues long. The DNA of the CDR3 is TGTGCCAGCAGAGCCGACAGGCAAAACTATGGCTACACCTTC. It yields the protein CASRADRQNYGYTF.

This clonotype was seen a few times. This chain joins TRBV29-1 and TRBJ2-7; TRBD2 aligns across 8 bases. The V and J ends lost 7 bases and 2 bases, in that order; junction bases with no gene match: 10. Germline CDR1 and CDR2: SQVTM and ANQGSEA. The CDR3 extends over 14 amino acids. The CDR3, as DNA: TGCAGCGCTTCGCCGGGACTAGGGGCCTACGAGCAGTACTTC. This codes for CSASPGLGAYEQYF.

In regard to this clonotype: The conserved final phenylalanine or tryptophan is absent from the CDR3, which likely points to a read error. The rearrangement links TRBV12-3 or TRBV12-4 to TRBJ2-1; tentative D call: TRBD2 (6 bases). The V gene lost 5 bases and the J gene lost 8 bases, with 16 bases spanning the gap. This CDR3 is built from 14 residues. The CDR3 bases are TGTGCCAGCAGTACTAGCTTACTCGTCTATGAGCAGTTCTCC. Translating it yields CASSTSLLVYEQFS.

The genes are TRBV6-2 or TRBV6-3 and TRBJ2-2, with D perhaps TRBD1 (6 bases). CDR3 size: 14 residues. V was shortened by 6 bases and J by 7 bases, with 15 bases between the two germline ends. The V gene's germline CDR1 is MNHEY and CDR2 SVGEGT. The CDR3 bases are TGTGCCAGCAGCTCGACAGGAAGGCACGGGGAGCTGTTTTTT. Its protein is CASSSTGRHGELFF.